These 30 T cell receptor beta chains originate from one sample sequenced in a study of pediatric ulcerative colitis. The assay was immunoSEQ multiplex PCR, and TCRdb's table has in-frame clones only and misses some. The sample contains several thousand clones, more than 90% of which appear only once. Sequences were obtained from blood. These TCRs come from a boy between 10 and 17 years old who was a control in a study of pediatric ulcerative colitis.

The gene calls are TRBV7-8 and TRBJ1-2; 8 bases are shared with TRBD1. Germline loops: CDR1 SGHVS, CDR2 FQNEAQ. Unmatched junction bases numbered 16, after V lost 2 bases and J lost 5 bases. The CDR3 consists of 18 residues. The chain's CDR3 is CASSLSYDRDRKSYGYTF. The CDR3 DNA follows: TGTGCCAGCAGCTTATCCTACGACCGGGACAGGAAATCATATGGCTACACCTTC.

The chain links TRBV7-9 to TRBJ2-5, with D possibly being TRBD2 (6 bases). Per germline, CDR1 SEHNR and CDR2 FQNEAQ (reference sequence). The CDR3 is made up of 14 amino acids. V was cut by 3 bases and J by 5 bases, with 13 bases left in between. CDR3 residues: CASSFEGGWETQYF. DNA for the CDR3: TGTGCCAGCAGCTTCGAGGGAGGCTGGGAGACCCAGTACTTC.

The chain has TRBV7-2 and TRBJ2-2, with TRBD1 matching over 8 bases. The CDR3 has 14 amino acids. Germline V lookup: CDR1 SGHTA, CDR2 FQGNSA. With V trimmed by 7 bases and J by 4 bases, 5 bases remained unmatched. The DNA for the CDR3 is TGTGCCAGCAAGCAGGGGGCCCTCACCGGGGAGCTGTTTTTT. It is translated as CASKQGALTGELFF.

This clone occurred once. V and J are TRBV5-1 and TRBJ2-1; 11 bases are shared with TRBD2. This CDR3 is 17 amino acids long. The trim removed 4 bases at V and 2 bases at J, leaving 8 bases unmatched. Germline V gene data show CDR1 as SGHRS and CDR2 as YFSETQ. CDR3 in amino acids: CASSLGLAGIPYNEQFF. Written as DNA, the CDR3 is TGCGCCAGCAGCCTCGGACTAGCGGGCATTCCCTACAATGAGCAGTTCTTC.

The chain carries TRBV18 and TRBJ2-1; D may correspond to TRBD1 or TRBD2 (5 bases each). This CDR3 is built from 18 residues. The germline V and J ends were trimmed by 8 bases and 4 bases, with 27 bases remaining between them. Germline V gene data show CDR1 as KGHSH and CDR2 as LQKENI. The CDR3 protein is CASPPPGRQLGLYNEQFF. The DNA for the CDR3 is TGTGCCAGCCCCCCGCCGGGGCGCCAATTGGGGCTTTACAATGAGCAGTTCTTC.

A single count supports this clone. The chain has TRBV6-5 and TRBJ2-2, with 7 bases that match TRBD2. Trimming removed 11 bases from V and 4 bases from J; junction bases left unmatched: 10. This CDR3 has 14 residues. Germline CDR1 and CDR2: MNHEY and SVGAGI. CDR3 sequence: CASSREIGTGELFF. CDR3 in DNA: TGTGCCTCGTCGCGGGAGATAGGCACCGGGGAGCTGTTTTTT.

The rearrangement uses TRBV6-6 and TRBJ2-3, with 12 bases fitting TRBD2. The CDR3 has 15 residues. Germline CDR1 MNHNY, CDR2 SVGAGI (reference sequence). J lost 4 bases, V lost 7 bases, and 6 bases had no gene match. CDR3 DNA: TGTGCCAGCAACCCGACTAGCGGGAGAGCAGATACGCAGTATTTT. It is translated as CASNPTSGRADTQYF.

The CDR3 spells CASSPPGTRFSEQYF. The CDR3 DNA reads as TGTGCCAGCAGCCCTCCGGGGACTAGGTTTTCCGAGCAGTACTTC. V gene TRBV5-6 combines with J gene TRBJ2-7; 8 bases fit TRBD2. This CDR3 is built from 15 residues. CDR1 is SGHDT and CDR2 is YYEEEE in the germline V gene. Unmatched junction bases numbered 12, after V lost 4 bases and J lost 6 bases.

Here the CDR3 DNA reads TGTGCCAGCAGCTTAGCACTAGCGGGTTCGAACACCGGGGAGCTGTTTTTT. Protein sequence: CASSLALAGSNTGELFF. The rearrangement joins TRBV11-3 to TRBJ2-2, with 9 bases fitting TRBD2. CDR3 length: 17 residues. CDR1 and CDR2 (germline): SGHNT, YENEEA. The V segment lost 1 base and the J segment 0 bases; nucleotides outside the gene matches: 3.

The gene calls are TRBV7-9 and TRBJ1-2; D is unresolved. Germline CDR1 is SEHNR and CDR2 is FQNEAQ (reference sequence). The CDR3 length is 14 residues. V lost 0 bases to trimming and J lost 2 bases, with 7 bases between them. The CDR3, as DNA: TGTGCCAGCAGCTTAGCCGCCCTGAACTATGGCTACACCTTC. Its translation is CASSLAALNYGYTF.

DNA of the CDR3: TGCGCCAGCAGCACGGAACCCAGGGGGCGCGCCACAGATACGCAGTATTTT. It yields the protein CASSTEPRGRATDTQYF. The genes are TRBV5-1 and TRBJ2-3; 8 bases align to TRBD1. CDR1 is SGHRS, CDR2 YFSETQ, per germline. The CDR3 extends over 17 amino acids. V lost 4 bases, J lost 2 bases, and 12 bases stayed unmatched.

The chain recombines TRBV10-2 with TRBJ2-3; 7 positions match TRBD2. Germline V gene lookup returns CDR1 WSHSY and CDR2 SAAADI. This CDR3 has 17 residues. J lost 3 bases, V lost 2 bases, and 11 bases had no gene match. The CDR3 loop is CASSENRLADGTDTQYF. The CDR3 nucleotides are TGCGCCAGCAGTGAGAATCGGCTAGCGGATGGGACAGATACGCAGTATTTT.

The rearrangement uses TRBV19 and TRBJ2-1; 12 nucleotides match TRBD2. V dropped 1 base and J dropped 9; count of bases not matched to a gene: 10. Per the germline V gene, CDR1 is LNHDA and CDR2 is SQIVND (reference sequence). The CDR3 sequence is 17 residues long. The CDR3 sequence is CASSIASASGRAFEQFF. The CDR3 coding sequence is TGTGCCAGTAGTATAGCGTCGGCTAGCGGGAGGGCATTTGAGCAGTTCTTC.

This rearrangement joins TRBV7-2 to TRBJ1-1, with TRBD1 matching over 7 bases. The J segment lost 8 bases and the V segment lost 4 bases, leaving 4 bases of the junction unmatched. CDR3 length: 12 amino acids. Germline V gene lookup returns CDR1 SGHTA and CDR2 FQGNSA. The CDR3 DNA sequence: TGTGCCAGCAGCTGGGACAGAGAAGAAGCTTTCTTT. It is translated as CASSWDREEAFF.

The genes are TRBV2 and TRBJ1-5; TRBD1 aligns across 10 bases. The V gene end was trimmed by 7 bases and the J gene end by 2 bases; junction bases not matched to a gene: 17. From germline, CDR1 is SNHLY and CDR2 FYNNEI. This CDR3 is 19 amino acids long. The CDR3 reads CASTRTIPAGTGGNQPQHF. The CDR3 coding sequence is TGTGCCAGCACCCGAACAATACCGGCCGGGACAGGGGGCAATCAGCCCCAGCATTTT.

CDR3 bases: TGTGCCAGCAGCTTCACAGGGGGCGGCCTAACCTACGAGCAGTACTTC. Residues: CASSFTGGGLTYEQYF. The gene calls are TRBV7-2 and TRBJ2-7, with 9 bases identical to TRBD1. Germline assignment: CDR1 SGHTA and CDR2 FQGNSA. The J segment lost 2 bases and the V segment lost 3 bases, leaving 8 bases of the junction unmatched. The CDR3 consists of 16 residues.

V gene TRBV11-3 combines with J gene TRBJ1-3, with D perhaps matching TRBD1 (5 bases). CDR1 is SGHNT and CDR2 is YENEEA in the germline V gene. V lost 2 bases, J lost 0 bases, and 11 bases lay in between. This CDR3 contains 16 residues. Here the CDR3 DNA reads TGTGCCAGCAGCTTATTAACGGGGGTCTCTGGAAACACCATATATTTT. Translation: CASSLLTGVSGNTIYF.

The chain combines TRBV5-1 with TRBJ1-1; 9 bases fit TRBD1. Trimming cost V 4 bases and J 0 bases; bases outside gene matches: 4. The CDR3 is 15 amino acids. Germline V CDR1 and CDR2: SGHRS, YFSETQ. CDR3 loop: CASSPDRGLNTEAFF. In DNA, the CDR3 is TGCGCCAGCAGCCCGGACAGGGGATTGAACACTGAAGCTTTCTTT.

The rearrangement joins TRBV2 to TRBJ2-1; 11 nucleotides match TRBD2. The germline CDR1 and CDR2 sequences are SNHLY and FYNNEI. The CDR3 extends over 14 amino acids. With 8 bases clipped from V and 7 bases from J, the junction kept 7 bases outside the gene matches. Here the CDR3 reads CASQTSGAWNEQFF. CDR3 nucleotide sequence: TGTGCCAGCCAGACTAGCGGGGCCTGGAATGAGCAGTTCTTC.

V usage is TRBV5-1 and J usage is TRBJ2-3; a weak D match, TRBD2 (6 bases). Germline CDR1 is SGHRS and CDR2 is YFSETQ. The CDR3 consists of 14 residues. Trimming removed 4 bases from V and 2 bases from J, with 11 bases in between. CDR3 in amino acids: CASSPDYYTDTQYF. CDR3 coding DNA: TGCGCCAGCAGCCCGGACTACTACACAGATACGCAGTATTTT. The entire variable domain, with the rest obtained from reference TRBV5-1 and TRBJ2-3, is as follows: KAGVTQTPRYLIKTRGQQVTLSCSPISGHRSVSWYQQTPGQGLQFLFEYFSETQRNKGNFPGRFSGRQFSNSRSEMNVSTLELGDSALYLCASSPDYYTDTQYFGPGTRLTVL.

The CDR3 DNA follows: TGTGCCAGCAGTTACCCCCCCACTGAAGCTTTCTTT. It encodes CASSYPPTEAFF. V and J are TRBV6-6 and TRBJ1-1, with D hard to call. The CDR3 covers 12 residues. V lost 2 bases, J lost 4 bases, and 5 bases lay in between. Germline loops: CDR1 MNHNY, CDR2 SVGAGI (reference sequence).

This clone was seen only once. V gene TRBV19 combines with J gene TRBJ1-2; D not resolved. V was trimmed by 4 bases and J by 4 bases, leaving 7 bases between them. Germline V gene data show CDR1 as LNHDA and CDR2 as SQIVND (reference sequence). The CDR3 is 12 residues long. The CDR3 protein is CASSSHTYGYTF. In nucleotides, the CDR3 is TGTGCCAGTAGTAGCCACACCTATGGCTACACCTTC. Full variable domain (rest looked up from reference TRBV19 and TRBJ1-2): DGGITQSPKYLFRKEGQNVTLSCEQNLNHDAMYWYRQDPGQGLRLIYYSQIVNDFQKGDIAEGYSVSREKKESFPLTVTSAQKNPTAFYLCASSSHTYGYTFGSGTRLTVV.

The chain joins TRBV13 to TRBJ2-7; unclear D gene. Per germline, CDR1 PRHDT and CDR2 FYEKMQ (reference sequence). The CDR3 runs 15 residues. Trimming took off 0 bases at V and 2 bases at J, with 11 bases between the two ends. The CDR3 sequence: CASSLGPVRTYEQYF. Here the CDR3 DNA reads TGTGCCAGCAGCTTAGGCCCTGTGAGAACCTACGAGCAGTACTTC.

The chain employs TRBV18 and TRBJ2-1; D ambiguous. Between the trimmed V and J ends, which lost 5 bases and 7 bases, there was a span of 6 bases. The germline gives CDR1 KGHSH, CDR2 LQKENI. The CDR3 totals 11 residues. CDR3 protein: CASSESNEQFF. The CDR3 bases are TGTGCCAGCTCAGAATCGAATGAGCAGTTCTTC.

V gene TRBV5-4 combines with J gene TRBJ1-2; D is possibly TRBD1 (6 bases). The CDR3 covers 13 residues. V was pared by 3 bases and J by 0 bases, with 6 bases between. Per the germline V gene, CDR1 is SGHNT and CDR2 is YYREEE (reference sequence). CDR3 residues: CASSWDTNYGYTF. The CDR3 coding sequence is TGTGCCAGCAGCTGGGACACTAACTATGGCTACACCTTC.

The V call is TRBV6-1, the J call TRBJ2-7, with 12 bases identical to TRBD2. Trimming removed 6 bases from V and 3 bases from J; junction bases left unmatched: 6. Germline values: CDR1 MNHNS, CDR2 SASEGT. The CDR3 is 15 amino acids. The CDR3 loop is CASRGGLAGFYEQYV. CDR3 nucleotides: TGTGCCAGCAGGGGGGGACTAGCGGGTTTCTACGAGCAGTACGTC.

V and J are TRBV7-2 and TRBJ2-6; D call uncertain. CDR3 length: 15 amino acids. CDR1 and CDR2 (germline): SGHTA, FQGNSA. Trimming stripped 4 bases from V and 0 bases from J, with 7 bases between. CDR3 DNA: TGTGCCAGCAGCTGGGCAGTCTCTGGGGCCAACGTCCTGACTTTC. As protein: CASSWAVSGANVLTF.

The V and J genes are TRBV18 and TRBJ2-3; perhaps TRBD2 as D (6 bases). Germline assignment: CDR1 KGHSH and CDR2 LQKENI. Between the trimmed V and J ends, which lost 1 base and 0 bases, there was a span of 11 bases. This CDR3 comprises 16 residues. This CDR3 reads CASSPRLAISTDTQYF. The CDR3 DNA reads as TGTGCCAGCTCACCACGCCTAGCGATTAGCACAGATACGCAGTATTTT.

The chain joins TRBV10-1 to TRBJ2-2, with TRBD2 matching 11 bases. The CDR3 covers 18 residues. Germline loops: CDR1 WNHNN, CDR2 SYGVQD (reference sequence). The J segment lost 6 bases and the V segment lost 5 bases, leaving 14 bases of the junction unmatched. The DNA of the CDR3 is TGCGCCAGCAGTCAATACGCAGTAGCGGGAGGGAGGGCCGGGGAGCTGTTTTTT. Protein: CASSQYAVAGGRAGELFF.

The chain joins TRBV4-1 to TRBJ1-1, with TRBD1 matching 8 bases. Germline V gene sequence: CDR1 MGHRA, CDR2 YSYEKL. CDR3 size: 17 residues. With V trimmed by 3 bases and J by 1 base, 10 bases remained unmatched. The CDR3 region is CASSHYGQGPRNTEAFF. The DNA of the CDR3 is TGCGCCAGCAGCCACTACGGACAGGGCCCGCGGAACACTGAAGCTTTCTTT.